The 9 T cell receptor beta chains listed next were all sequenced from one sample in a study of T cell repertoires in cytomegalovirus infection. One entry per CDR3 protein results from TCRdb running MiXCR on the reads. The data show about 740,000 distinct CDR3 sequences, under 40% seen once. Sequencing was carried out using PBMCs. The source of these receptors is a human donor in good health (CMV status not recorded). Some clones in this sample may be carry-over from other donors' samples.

The CDR3 DNA follows: TGTGCCACCAGTGATCGAGGTGGTTCAACCAGGGGCGGCTCTGGGGCCAACGTCCTGACTTTC. This encodes CATSDRGGSTRGGSGANVLTF. The genes are TRBV24-1 and TRBJ2-6; tentative D call: TRBD1 (6 bases). The CDR3 length is 21 residues. Deletions cut 3 bases from V and 0 bases from J, with 23 bases between. Germline-derived CDR1 and CDR2 are KGHDR and SFDVKD.

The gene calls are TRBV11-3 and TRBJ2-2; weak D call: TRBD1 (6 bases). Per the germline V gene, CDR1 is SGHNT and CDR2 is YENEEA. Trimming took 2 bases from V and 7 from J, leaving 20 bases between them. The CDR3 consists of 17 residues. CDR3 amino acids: CASSLRLARGSVGELFF. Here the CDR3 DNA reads TGTGCCAGCAGCTTAAGGCTTGCTAGGGGGTCGGTCGGGGAGCTGTTTTTT. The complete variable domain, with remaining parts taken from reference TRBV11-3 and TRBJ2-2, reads EAGVVQSPRYKIIEKKQPVAFWCNPISGHNTLYWYLQNLGQGPELLIRYENEEAVDDSQLPKDRFSAERLKGVDSTLKIQPAELGDSAVYLCASSLRLARGSVGELFFGEGSRLTVL.

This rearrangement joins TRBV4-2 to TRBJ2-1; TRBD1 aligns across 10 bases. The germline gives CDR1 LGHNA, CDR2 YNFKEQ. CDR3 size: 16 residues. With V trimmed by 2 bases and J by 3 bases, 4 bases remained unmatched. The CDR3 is CASSQIGQGGYNEQFF. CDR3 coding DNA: TGTGCCAGCAGCCAAATAGGACAGGGGGGCTACAATGAGCAGTTCTTC.

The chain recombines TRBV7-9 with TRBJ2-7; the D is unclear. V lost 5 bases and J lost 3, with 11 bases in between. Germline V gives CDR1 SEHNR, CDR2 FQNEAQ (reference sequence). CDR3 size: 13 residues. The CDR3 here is CASSQRGDYEQYF. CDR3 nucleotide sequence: TGTGCCAGCAGCCAACGTGGGGACTACGAGCAGTACTTC. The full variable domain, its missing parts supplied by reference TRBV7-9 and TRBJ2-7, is DTGVSQNPRHKITKRGQNVTFRCDPISEHNRLYWYRQTLGQGPEFLTYFQNEAQLEKSRLLSDRFSAERPKGSFSTLEIQRTEQGDSAMYLCASSQRGDYEQYFGPGTRLTVT.

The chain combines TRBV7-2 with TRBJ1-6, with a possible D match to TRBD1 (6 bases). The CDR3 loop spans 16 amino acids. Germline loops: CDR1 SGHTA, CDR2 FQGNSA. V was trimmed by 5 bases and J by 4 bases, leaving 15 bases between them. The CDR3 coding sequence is TGTGCCAGCAGCCACCCTGGAGGGGGGTATAATTCACCCCTCCACTTT. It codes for CASSHPGGGYNSPLHF. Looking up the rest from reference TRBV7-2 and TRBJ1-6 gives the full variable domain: GAGVSQSPSNKVTEKGKDVELRCDPISGHTALYWYRQSLGQGLEFLIYFQGNSAPDKSGLPSDRFSAERTGGSVSTLTIQRTQQEDSAVYLCASSHPGGGYNSPLHFGNGTRLTVT.

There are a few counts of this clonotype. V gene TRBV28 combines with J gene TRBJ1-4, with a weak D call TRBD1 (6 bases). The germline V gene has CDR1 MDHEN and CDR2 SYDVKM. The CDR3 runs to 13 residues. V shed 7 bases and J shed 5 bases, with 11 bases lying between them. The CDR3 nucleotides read TGTGCCAGCAAGGACAGCGGGAATGAAAAACTGTTTTTT. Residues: CASKDSGNEKLFF.

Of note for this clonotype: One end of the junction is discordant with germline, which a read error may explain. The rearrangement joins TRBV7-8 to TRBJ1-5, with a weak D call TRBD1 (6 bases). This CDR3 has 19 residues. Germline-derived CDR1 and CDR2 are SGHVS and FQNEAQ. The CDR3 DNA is TGTGCCAGCAGCTTAGCGTGGCCAGGGGTAGAGGGGAGCAATCAGGCCCAGCATTTT. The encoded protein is CASSLAWPGVEGSNQAQHF.

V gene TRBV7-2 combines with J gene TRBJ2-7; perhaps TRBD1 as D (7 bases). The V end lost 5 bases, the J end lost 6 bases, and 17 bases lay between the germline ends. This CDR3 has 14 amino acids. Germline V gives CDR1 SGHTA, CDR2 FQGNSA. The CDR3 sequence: CASSPRTGGGEQYF. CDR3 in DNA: TGTGCCAGCAGCCCCAGGACAGGAGGGGGCGAGCAGTACTTC.

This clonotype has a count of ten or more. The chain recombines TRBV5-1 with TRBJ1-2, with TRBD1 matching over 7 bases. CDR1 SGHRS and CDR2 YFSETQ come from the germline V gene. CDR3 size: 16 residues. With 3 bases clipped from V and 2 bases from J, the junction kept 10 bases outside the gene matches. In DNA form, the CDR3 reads TGCGCCAGCAGCTGGATATTTGGGACAGAAAACTATGGCTACACCTTC. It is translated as CASSWIFGTENYGYTF. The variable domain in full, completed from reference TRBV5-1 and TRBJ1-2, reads KAGVTQTPRYLIKTRGQQVTLSCSPISGHRSVSWYQQTPGQGLQFLFEYFSETQRNKGNFPGRFSGRQFSNSRSEMNVSTLELGDSALYLCASSWIFGTENYGYTFGSGTRLTVV.